This T cell receptor beta chain was captured in a study of blood T cell repertoires in COVID-19. Overall study context: Material from acute and convalescent COVID-19 was sourced from the United States, Italy and Spain.

Trimming took off 4 bases at V and 6 bases at J, with 11 bases between the two ends. The CDR3 has 12 amino acids. Looked up from germline, CDR1 is SGHRS and CDR2 is YFSETQ. How the authors handled the data: Estimates of nucleated cell counts were drawn from the amplification of reference gene primers. The assay was immunoSEQ multiplex PCR, and TCRdb's table has in-frame clones only and misses some. The D gene and trimming were derived from the DNA, and the V and J assignments and clone size from that table. This repertoire shows under 300,000 clones, 75% to 90% found once; its top ten account for about 12%.

The rearrangement joins TRBV5-1 to TRBJ2-7; D gene unclear. This sequence originates from a woman aged 70-85 years with COVID-19, enrolled during active disease. Sequencing was carried out using peripheral blood. CDR3 sequence (DNA): TGCGCCAGCAGCGCCGGTCTTGCCGAGCAGTACTTC. Amino acids: CASSAGLAEQYF. Filled out from reference TRBV5-1 and TRBJ2-7, the complete variable domain reads KAGVTQTPRYLIKTRGQQVTLSCSPISGHRSVSWYQQTPGQGLQFLFEYFSETQRNKGNFPGRFSGRQFSNSRSEMNVSTLELGDSALYLCASSAGLAEQYFGPGTRLTVT.